The rows below give T cell receptor beta chains drawn from one sample of a study of blood T cell repertoires in COVID-19. Clones were sequenced by immunoSEQ multiplex PCR, and TCRdb holds only the in-frame ones, with some missing. The sample yields some 150,000 clones, 80% seen once. The sequenced sample was peripheral blood. The receptor source for this set is a man in his sixties with active or convalescent COVID-19. Both conserved end residues are part of each CDR3. A D gene is named only where the DNA matches it firmly. A clone size is listed for some rows: how often the clone was seen (once, few, many), or a class if it is expanded.

j_gene: TRBJ2-1
v_gene: TRBV27
abundance: NA
d_gene: NA
CDR3nt: TGTGCCAGCAGTTCCAGGGGCGGGAGTAGGGACAATGAGCAGTTCTTC
CDR3aa: CASSSRGGSRDNEQFF

j_gene: TRBJ1-1
v_gene: TRBV9
abundance: few
d_gene: NA
CDR3nt: TGTGCCAGCAGCGACGGCAGGGTGAACACTGAAGCTTTCTTT
CDR3aa: CASSDGRVNTEAFF

j_gene: TRBJ2-5
v_gene: TRBV6-5
abundance: NA
d_gene: NA
CDR3nt: TGTGCCAGCCTCGAGTTCGCGGAGTCTTTCGAGACCCAGTACTTC
CDR3aa: CASLEFAESFETQYF

j_gene: TRBJ2-7
v_gene: TRBV28
abundance: once
d_gene: NA
CDR3nt: TGTGCCAGCATCCCCTTAGGGGGGGGGCGAATAACCTACGAGCAGTACTTC
CDR3aa: CASIPLGGGRITYEQYF

j_gene: TRBJ2-7
v_gene: TRBV18
abundance: NA
d_gene: NA
CDR3nt: TGTGCCAGCTCACCGGTTGGCAGTCAGTACGAGCAGTACTTC
CDR3aa: CASSPVGSQYEQYF

j_gene: TRBJ2-1
v_gene: TRBV2
abundance: NA
d_gene: NA
CDR3nt: TGTGCCAGCCGGGACTCCGGAAGGGTTGAGCAGTTCTTC
CDR3aa: CASRDSGRVEQFF

j_gene: TRBJ2-7
v_gene: TRBV5-8
abundance: NA
d_gene: NA
CDR3nt: TGTGCCAGCAGCCTCCATGGTCAGGCATACTCCTACGAGCAGTACTTC
CDR3aa: CASSLHGQAYSYEQYF

j_gene: TRBJ2-5
v_gene: TRBV7-2
abundance: NA
d_gene: TRBD1
CDR3nt: TGTGCCAGCAGCTTGATTGGACAGGCCCAAGAGACCCAGTACTTC
CDR3aa: CASSLIGQAQETQYF

j_gene: TRBJ2-1
v_gene: TRBV4-3
abundance: NA
d_gene: TRBD2
CDR3nt: TGCGCCAGCAGCCTCGGGACTAGCGGCTCTATGGAGCAGTTCTTC
CDR3aa: CASSLGTSGSMEQFF

j_gene: TRBJ1-1
v_gene: TRBV28
abundance: NA
d_gene: NA
CDR3nt: TGTGCCAGCAGTTTATACACCTACACTGAAGCTTTCTTT
CDR3aa: CASSLYTYTEAFF

j_gene: TRBJ2-7
v_gene: TRBV7-2
abundance: NA
d_gene: TRBD2
CDR3nt: TGTGCCAGCAGCTCCCGTGCTAGCGGAGGGGTCTACGAGCAGTACTTC
CDR3aa: CASSSRASGGVYEQYF

j_gene: TRBJ2-3
v_gene: TRBV29-1
abundance: NA
d_gene: TRBD1
CDR3nt: TGCAGCGTTACGATCACTGGGACAGGCGGAGATACGCAGTATTTT
CDR3aa: CSVTITGTGGDTQYF

j_gene: TRBJ2-1
v_gene: TRBV28
abundance: once
d_gene: TRBD2
CDR3nt: TGTGCCACCCTTCCTCCGACTAGCGCATACAATGAGCAGTTCTTC
CDR3aa: CATLPPTSAYNEQFF

j_gene: TRBJ2-7
v_gene: TRBV24-1
abundance: NA
d_gene: NA
CDR3nt: TGTGCCGCGGCCCTTAACTTCTACGAGCAGTACTTC
CDR3aa: CAAALNFYEQYF

j_gene: TRBJ2-7
v_gene: TRBV28
abundance: NA
d_gene: TRBD2
CDR3nt: TGTGCCAGCAGTTCAGGGTTGGGGGGAGGGCCCTACGAGCAGTACTTC
CDR3aa: CASSSGLGGGPYEQYF

j_gene: TRBJ2-1
v_gene: TRBV28
abundance: NA
d_gene: NA
CDR3nt: TGTGCCAGCAGTGGTACTAGGGTGGGGAATGAGCAGTTCTTC
CDR3aa: CASSGTRVGNEQFF

j_gene: TRBJ1-1
v_gene: TRBV18
abundance: NA
d_gene: NA
CDR3nt: TGTGCCAGCTCACCGGGGGGGGGAGCTTTCTTT
CDR3aa: CASSPGGGAFF

j_gene: TRBJ1-2
v_gene: TRBV7-9
abundance: NA
d_gene: NA
CDR3nt: TGTGCCAGCAGCGACACTGCTAACTATGGCTACACCTTC
CDR3aa: CASSDTANYGYTF

j_gene: TRBJ2-1
v_gene: TRBV7-2
abundance: NA
d_gene: NA
CDR3nt: TGTGCCAGCAGCCTAGGACTGCCCCCTGTGGGCAATGAGCAGTTCTTC
CDR3aa: CASSLGLPPVGNEQFF

j_gene: TRBJ2-7
v_gene: TRBV19
abundance: NA
d_gene: NA
CDR3nt: TGTGCCAGTAGTACTAGGCGCGAGCAGTACTTC
CDR3aa: CASSTRREQYF

j_gene: TRBJ1-1
v_gene: TRBV19
abundance: NA
d_gene: TRBD1
CDR3nt: TGTGCCAGTAAGAGGGGGCGGCAGGGCACTGAAGCTTTCTTT
CDR3aa: CASKRGRQGTEAFF

j_gene: TRBJ2-3
v_gene: TRBV6-4
abundance: NA
d_gene: NA
CDR3nt: TGTGCCAGCTCCTTGGGTGCGGCCTCCACAGATACGCAGTATTTT
CDR3aa: CASSLGAASTDTQYF

j_gene: TRBJ1-4
v_gene: TRBV28
abundance: few
d_gene: TRBD1
CDR3nt: TGTGCCAGCAGCCCTCAGACAGGGACGAATGAAAAACTGTTTTTT
CDR3aa: CASSPQTGTNEKLFF

j_gene: TRBJ2-7
v_gene: TRBV6-2/TRBV6-3
abundance: NA
d_gene: TRBD1
CDR3nt: TGTGCCAGCAGTCCAACGACAGGGATAGGGAGTTACGAGCAGTACTTC
CDR3aa: CASSPTTGIGSYEQYF